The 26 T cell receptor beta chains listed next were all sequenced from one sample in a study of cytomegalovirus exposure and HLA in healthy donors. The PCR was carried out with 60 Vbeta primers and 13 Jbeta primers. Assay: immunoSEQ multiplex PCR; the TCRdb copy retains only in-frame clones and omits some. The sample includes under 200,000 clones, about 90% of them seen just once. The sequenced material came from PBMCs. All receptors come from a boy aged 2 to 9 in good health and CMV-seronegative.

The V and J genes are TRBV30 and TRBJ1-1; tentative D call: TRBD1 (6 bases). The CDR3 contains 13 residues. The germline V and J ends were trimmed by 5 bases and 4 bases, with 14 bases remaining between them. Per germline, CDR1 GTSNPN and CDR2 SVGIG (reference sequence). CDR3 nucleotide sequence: TGTGCCTGGGCTCAGGGGTGGAGCACTGAAGCTTTCTTT. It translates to CAWAQGWSTEAFF.

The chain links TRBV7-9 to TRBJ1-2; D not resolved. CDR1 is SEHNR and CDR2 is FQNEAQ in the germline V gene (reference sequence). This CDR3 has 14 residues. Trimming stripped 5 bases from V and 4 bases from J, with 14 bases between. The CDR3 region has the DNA TGTGCCAGCAGCCTTATAAACTTGATCTATGGCTACACCTTC. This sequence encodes CASSLINLIYGYTF.

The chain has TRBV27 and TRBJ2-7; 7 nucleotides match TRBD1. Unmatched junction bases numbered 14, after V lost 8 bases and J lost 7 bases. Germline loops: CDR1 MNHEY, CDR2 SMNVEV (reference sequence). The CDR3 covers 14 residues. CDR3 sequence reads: CASGAGTVGTEQYF. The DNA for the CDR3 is TGTGCCAGCGGCGCTGGGACAGTGGGGACGGAGCAGTACTTC.

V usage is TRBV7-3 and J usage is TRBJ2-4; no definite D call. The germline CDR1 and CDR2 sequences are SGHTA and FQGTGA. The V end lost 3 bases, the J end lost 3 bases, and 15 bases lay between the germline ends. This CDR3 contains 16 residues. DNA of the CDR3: TGTGCCAGCAGCTTCCTCATAGCTGTAGACAAAAACATTCAGTACTTC. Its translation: CASSFLIAVDKNIQYF.

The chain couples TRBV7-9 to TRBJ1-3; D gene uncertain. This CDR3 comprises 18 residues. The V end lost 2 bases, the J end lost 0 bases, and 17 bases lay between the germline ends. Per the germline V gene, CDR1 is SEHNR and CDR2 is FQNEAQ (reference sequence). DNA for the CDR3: TGTGCCAGCAGCTTAACGGGGTCCCGAACAACCTCTGGAAACACCATATATTTT. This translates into CASSLTGSRTTSGNTIYF.

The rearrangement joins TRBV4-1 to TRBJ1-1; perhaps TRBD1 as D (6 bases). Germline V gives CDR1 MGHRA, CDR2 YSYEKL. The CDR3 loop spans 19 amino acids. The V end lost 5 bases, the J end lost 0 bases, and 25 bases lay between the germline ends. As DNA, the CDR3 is TGCGCCAGCAGCGGACGCACAGGGCAACTACCTTTCATGAACACTGAAGCTTTCTTT. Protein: CASSGRTGQLPFMNTEAFF.

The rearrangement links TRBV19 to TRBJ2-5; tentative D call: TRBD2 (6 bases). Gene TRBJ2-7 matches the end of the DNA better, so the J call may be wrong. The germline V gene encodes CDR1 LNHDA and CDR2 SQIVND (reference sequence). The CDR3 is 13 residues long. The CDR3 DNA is TGTGCCAGTAGTATAGGGGGGGACTACGAGCAGTACTTC. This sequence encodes CASSIGGDYEQYF.

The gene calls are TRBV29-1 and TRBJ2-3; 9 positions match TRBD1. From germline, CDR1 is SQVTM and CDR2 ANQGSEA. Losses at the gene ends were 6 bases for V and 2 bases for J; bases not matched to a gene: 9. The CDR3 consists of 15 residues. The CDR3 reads CSVALGQGTTDTQYF. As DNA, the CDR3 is TGCAGCGTGGCCCTGGGACAGGGCACCACAGATACGCAGTATTTT.

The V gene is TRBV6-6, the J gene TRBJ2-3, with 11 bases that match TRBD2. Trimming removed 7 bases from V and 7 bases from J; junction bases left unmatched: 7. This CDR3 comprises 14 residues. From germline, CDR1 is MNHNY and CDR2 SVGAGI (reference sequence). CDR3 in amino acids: CASTASGRRNTQYF. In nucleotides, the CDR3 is TGTGCCAGCACGGCTAGCGGGAGGAGGAATACGCAGTATTTT.

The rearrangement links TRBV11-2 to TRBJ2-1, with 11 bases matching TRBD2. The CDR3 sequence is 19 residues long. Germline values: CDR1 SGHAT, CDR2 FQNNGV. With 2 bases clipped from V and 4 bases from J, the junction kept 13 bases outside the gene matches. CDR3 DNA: TGTGCCAGCAGCTTAACCCCCTCCGGGACTAGCGGAGCTTACAATGAGCAGTTCTTC. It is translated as CASSLTPSGTSGAYNEQFF.

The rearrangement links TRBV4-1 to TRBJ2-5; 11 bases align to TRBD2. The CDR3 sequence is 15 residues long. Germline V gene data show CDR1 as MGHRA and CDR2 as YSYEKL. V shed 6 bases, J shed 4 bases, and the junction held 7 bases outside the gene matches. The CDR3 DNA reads TGCGCCAGCAGGGTAGCGGGGGGGCCCCCAGAGACCCAGTACTTC. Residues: CASRVAGGPPETQYF.

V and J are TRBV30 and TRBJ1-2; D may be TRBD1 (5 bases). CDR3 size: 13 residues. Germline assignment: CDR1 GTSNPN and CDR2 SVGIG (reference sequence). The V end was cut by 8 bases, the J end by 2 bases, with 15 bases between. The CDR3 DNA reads TGTGCCACATTCAGGGTGCTGAACTATGGCTACACCTTC. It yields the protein CATFRVLNYGYTF.

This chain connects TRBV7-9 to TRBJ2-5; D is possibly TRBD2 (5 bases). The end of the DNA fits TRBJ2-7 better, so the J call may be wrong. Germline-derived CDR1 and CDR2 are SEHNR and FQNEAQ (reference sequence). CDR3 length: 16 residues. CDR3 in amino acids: CASSVERLHSPYEQYF. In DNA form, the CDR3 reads TGTGCCAGCAGCGTAGAACGACTACACAGCCCCTACGAGCAGTACTTC.

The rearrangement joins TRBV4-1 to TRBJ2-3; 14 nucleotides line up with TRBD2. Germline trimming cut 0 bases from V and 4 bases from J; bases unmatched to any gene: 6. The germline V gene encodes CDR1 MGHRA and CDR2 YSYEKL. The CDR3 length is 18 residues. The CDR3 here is CASSQERGTSGRADTQYF. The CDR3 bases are TGCGCCAGCAGCCAAGAAAGGGGGACTAGCGGGAGAGCAGATACGCAGTATTTT.

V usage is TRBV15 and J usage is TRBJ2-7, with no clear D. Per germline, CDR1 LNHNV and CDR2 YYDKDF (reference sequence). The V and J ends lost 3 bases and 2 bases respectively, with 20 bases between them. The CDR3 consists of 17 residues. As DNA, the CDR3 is TGTGCCACCAGCAGTGAAGGAGCACCTATACACCCCTACGAGCAGTACTTC. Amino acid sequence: CATSSEGAPIHPYEQYF.

As DNA, the CDR3 is TGTGCCAGCAGCCCGGGACAAAGTTATGGCTACACCTTC. This sequence encodes CASSPGQSYGYTF. The chain uses TRBV11-1 and TRBJ1-2; a weak D match, TRBD1 (6 bases). This CDR3 spans 13 amino acids. V lost 5 bases and J 5 bases, leaving 12 bases between the germline ends. Germline V gene data show CDR1 as SGHAT and CDR2 as FQDESV (reference sequence).

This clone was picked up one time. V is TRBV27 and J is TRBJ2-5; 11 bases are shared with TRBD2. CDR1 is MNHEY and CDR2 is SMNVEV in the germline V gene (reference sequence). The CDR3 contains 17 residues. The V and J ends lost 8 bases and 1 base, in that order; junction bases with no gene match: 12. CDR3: CASAHHGLAGGQETQYF. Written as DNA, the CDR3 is TGTGCCAGCGCCCATCACGGGCTAGCGGGGGGCCAAGAGACCCAGTACTTC.

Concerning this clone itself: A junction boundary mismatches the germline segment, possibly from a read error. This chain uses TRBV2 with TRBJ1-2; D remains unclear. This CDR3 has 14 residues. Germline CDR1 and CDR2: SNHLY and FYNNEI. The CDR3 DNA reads TGTGCCAGCATCCCCCCGGTGGACTACTACGGCTACACCTTC. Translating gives CASIPPVDYYGYTF.

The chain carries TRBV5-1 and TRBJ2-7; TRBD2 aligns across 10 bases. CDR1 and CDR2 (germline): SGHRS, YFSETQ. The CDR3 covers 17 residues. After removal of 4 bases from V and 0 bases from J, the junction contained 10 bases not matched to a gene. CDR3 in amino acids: CASSKKAGGLPSYEQYF. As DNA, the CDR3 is TGCGCCAGCAGCAAGAAAGCGGGGGGGCTCCCCTCCTACGAGCAGTACTTC.

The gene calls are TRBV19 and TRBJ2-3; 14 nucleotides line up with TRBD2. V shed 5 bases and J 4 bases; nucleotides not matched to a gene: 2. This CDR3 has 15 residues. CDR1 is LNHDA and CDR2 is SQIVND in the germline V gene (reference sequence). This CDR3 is CASSRTSGRPDTQYF. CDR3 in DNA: TGTGCCAGTAGTCGGACTAGCGGGAGGCCAGATACGCAGTATTTT.

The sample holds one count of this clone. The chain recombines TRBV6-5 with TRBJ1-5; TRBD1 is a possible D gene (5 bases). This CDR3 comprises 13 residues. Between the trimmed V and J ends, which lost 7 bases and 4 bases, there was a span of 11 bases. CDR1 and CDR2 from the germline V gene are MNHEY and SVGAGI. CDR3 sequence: CASIPGNNQPQHF. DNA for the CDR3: TGTGCCAGCATCCCAGGGAATAATCAGCCCCAGCATTTT.

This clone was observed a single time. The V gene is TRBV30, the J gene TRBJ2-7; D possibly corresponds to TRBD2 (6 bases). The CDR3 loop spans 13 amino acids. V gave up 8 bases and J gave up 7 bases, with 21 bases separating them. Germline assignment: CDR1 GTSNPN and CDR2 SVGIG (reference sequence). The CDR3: CAQKSGVSEEQYF. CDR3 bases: TGTGCCCAAAAGTCGGGGGTCTCGGAGGAGCAGTACTTC.

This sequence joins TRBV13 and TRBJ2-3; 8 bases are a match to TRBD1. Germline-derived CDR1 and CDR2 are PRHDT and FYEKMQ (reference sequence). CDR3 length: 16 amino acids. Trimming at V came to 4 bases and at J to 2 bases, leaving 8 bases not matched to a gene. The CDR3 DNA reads TGTGCCAGCAGCTCAAGGACAGGGCGGGTCACAGATACGCAGTATTTT. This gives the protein CASSSRTGRVTDTQYF.

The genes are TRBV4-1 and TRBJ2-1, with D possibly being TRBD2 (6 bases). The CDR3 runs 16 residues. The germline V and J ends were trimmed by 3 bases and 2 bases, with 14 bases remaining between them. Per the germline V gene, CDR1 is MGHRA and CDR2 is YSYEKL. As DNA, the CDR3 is TGCGCCAGCAGCCAGGTTAGCGGAGCCCCCTACAATGAGCAGTTCTTC. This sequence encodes CASSQVSGAPYNEQFF.

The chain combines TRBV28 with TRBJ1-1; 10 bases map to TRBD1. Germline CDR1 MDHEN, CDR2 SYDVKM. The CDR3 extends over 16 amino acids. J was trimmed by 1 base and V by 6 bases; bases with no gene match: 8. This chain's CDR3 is CASSLGDRGPNTEAFF. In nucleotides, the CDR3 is TGTGCCAGCAGCCTAGGGGACAGGGGCCCGAACACTGAAGCTTTCTTT.

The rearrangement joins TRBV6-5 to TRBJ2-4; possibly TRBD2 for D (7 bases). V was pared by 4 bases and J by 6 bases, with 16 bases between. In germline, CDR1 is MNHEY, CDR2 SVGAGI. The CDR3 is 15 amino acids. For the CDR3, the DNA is TGTGCCAGCAGTTTCGGGGGGCGGTTGAGAAACATTCAGTACTTC. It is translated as CASSFGGRLRNIQYF.